The present entry profiles one T cell receptor (beta chain) with its context. The sample belongs to a study of blood T cell repertoires in COVID-19. Method: immunoSEQ multiplex PCR; TCRdb's copy keeps in-frame clones and lacks some. The data show about 300,000 clones, 80% to 90% seen once. Unmatched junction bases numbered 4, after V lost 3 bases and J lost 3 bases. Germline values: CDR1 KGHSH, CDR2 LQKENI. This CDR3 contains 14 residues. The receptor comes from a man aged 18 to 30 who had recovered from COVID-19. The chain has TRBV18 and TRBJ2-7; 8 bases are shared with TRBD2. Specimen: peripheral blood. Here the CDR3 reads CASSPPGTSYEQYF. CDR3 sequence (DNA): TGTGCCAGCTCACCTCCCGGGACTAGCTACGAGCAGTACTTC.